The 10 T cell receptor beta chains below come from one sample, sequenced in a study of T cells after posttransplantation cyclophosphamide. Assay: immunoSEQ multiplex PCR; the TCRdb copy retains only in-frame clones and omits some. The data hold approximately 6,600 clones, with about 80% observed a single time. Treatment was busulfan-fludarabine conditioning, a marrow graft, and cyclophosphamide on days +3 and +4. The sequences come from CD8+ T cells sorted from PBMCs, collected around 1,300 days after allogeneic stem cell transplant with posttransplant cyclophosphamide. Every receptor here comes from a female patient aged 45-65 years who received an allogeneic stem cell transplant from a related donor, was CMV-positive, and had no GVHD. A subset of T cells may come from the graft donor.

The chain joins TRBV5-6 to TRBJ2-1, with 7 bases matching TRBD2. Per the germline V gene, CDR1 is SGHDT and CDR2 is YYEEEE. The CDR3 extends over 18 amino acids. Trimming removed 0 bases from V and 1 base from J; junction bases left unmatched: 10. CDR3 residues: CASSLGGTGLGSYNEQFF. In DNA form, the CDR3 reads TGTGCCAGCAGCTTGGGTGGCACAGGACTAGGATCCTACAATGAGCAGTTCTTC.

Written as DNA, the CDR3 is TGTGCCAGCAGAACTAGCGGGAGGCACAATGAGCAGTTCTTC. It is translated as CASRTSGRHNEQFF. The rearrangement joins TRBV27 to TRBJ2-1; 12 bases align to TRBD2. The germline V gene has CDR1 MNHEY and CDR2 SMNVEV (reference sequence). Trimming cost V 6 bases and J 5 bases; bases outside gene matches: 2. This CDR3 region has 14 residues.

CDR3 in amino acids: CASSVEPEVLYGYTF. CDR3 DNA: TGTGCCAGCAGCGTAGAGCCGGAGGTCCTCTATGGCTACACCTTC. The V and J genes are TRBV9 and TRBJ1-2; no reliable D call. Germline V CDR1 and CDR2: SGDLS, YYNGEE. The CDR3 spans 15 residues. The V and J ends lost 0 bases and 4 bases respectively, with 13 bases between them. Together with reference TRBV9 and TRBJ1-2, the CDR3 gives the full variable domain: DSGVTQTPKHLITATGQRVTLRCSPRSGDLSVYWYQQSLDQGLQFLIQYYNGEERAKGNILERFSAQQFPDLHSELNLSSLELGDSALYFCASSVEPEVLYGYTFGSGTRLTVV.

This clone was observed a handful of times. This sequence joins TRBV13 and TRBJ2-7, with a tentative D call TRBD1 (6 bases). The V gene's germline CDR1 is PRHDT and CDR2 FYEKMQ (reference sequence). The V end lost 5 bases, the J end lost 6 bases, and 11 bases lay between the germline ends. The CDR3 is made up of 12 amino acids. CDR3 DNA sequence: TGTGCCAGCAGCACGGACAGCTCCGAGCAGTACTTC. Residues: CASSTDSSEQYF. The entire variable domain, with the rest obtained from reference TRBV13 and TRBJ2-7, is as follows: AAGVIQSPRHLIKEKRETATLKCYPIPRHDTVYWYQQGPGQDPQFLISFYEKMQSDKGSIPDRFSAQQFSDYHSELNMSSLELGDSALYFCASSTDSSEQYFGPGTRLTVT.

J is TRBJ1-1 and V is TRBV6-5; 8 bases are shared with TRBD1. The trim removed 6 bases at V and 6 bases at J, leaving 6 bases unmatched. The CDR3 consists of 13 residues. Germline V gene lookup returns CDR1 MNHEY and CDR2 SVGAGI. CDR3 amino acids: CASRPTGEAEAFF. Written as DNA, the CDR3 is TGTGCCAGCAGACCGACAGGGGAGGCTGAAGCTTTCTTT.

This clone was seen once. The chain carries TRBV30 and TRBJ2-7; 9 nucleotides align to TRBD2. This CDR3 is 15 amino acids long. V was pared by 2 bases and J by 1 base, with 6 bases of the junction left unmatched. Germline lookup yields CDR1 GTSNPN and CDR2 SVGIG (reference sequence). DNA of the CDR3: TGTGCCTGGAGTCGGGGACTAGCAGTATCCTACGAGCAGTACTTC. Residues: CAWSRGLAVSYEQYF. The variable domain in full, with the rest retrieved from reference TRBV30 and TRBJ2-7, is SQTIHQWPATLVQPVGSPLSLECTVEGTSNPNLYWYRQAAGRGLQLLFYSVGIGQISSEVPQNLSASRPQDRQFILSSKKLLLSDSGFYLCAWSRGLAVSYEQYFGPGTRLTVT.

The rearrangement joins TRBV7-6 to TRBJ1-2; 7 positions match TRBD1. V was pared by 5 bases and J by 8 bases, with 8 bases of the junction left unmatched. CDR3 length: 13 amino acids. From germline, CDR1 is SGHVS and CDR2 FNYEAQ. The CDR3 bases are TGTGCCAGCAGCAACCCAGGGGGGTTCGGCTACACCTTC. It is translated as CASSNPGGFGYTF.

The chain joins TRBV4-3 to TRBJ1-1; the match to TRBD1 covers 7 bases. The CDR3 is 15 residues long. CDR1 and CDR2 (germline): LGHNA, YSLEER. With 0 bases clipped from V and 3 bases from J, the junction kept 4 bases outside the gene matches. The CDR3: CASSQETRGDTEAFF. CDR3 nucleotide sequence: TGCGCCAGCAGCCAAGAGACCAGGGGGGACACTGAAGCTTTCTTT.

The V call is TRBV4-1, the J call TRBJ1-5, with no clear D. CDR1 MGHRA and CDR2 YSYEKL come from the germline V gene. V dropped 0 bases and J dropped 6 bases, with 12 bases sitting between them. This CDR3 has 15 amino acids. CDR3 bases: TGCGCCAGCAGCCAAGAGGGGAGGGCGACTCAGCCCCAGCATTTT. Protein sequence: CASSQEGRATQPQHF.

The chain uses TRBV2 and TRBJ2-7, with TRBD2 identical over 13 bases. The length of the CDR3 is 16 residues. The junction had 7 bases not matched to a gene; V was cut back by 7 bases and J by 1 base. Per the germline V gene, CDR1 is SNHLY and CDR2 is FYNNEI. CDR3 region: CASTTSGRAESYEQYF. Here the CDR3 DNA reads TGTGCCAGCACCACTAGCGGGAGGGCCGAGTCCTACGAGCAGTACTTC.